What follows describes a single T cell receptor (beta chain). The target antigen is unknown. The source of the sample is a study of beta chain features in type 1 diabetes. As for the study in general: The patient and healthy donor groups were comparable for age, gender and cell yields.

Around 110 mL of blood, on average, came from one heparinised draw per donor. Whole-study findings and limits: Moderate yet significant TCRB CDR3 shortening was seen in Type 1 diabetes patients in all four CD4+ subsets. Fewer insertions but more deletions were seen at VDJ junctions in type 1 diabetes patients.

Expressed TCRB transcripts were sequenced because the entire RNA isolate underwent reverse transcription. The data were produced by immunoSEQ multiplex PCR, yet TCRdb's version contains in-frame clones alone and is incomplete. There are about 170,000 clones in the sample; around 8% occur only once, and 0.94% lies in the top ten. Trimming took off 5 bases at V and 0 bases at J, with 8 bases between the two ends. CDR3 length equals 14 residues. Germline CDR1 and CDR2: MDHEN and SYDVKM. The sequence derives from a middle-aged woman with type 1 diabetes. The material sequenced was central memory CD4+ T cells from blood. This chain joins TRBV28 and TRBJ2-4; unclear D gene. This chain's CDR3 is CASSATVAKNIQYF. The DNA for the CDR3 is TGTGCCAGCAGTGCAACGGTAGCCAAAAACATTCAGTACTTC.